The 32 T cell receptor beta chains presented below share a single source sample, sequenced in a study of shared clonotypes between healthy human individuals. Only in-frame clones appear in the TCRdb table, and some are missing; sequencing was by immunoSEQ multiplex PCR. Of about 560,000 clones in the sample, around three quarters were seen once. Sequenced: PBMCs. The origin of the receptors is a woman aged 40 to 55 in good health. Some clones in this sample may be carry-over from other donors' samples.

Written as DNA, the CDR3 is TGCGCCAGCAGCTTGTTTGGACAGACCTACGAGCAGTACTTC. The encoded protein is CASSLFGQTYEQYF. The rearrangement uses TRBV5-1 and TRBJ2-7; D may be TRBD1 (6 bases). In germline, CDR1 is SGHRS, CDR2 YFSETQ. The CDR3 has 14 residues. V gave up 1 base and J gave up 2 bases, with 10 bases separating them.

The J gene is TRBJ2-7, the V gene TRBV13, with 10 bases aligning to TRBD2. The CDR3 spans 14 residues. J gave up 5 bases and V 5 bases, and 6 bases lay outside the gene matches. Germline V gene sequence: CDR1 PRHDT, CDR2 FYEKMQ (reference sequence). This CDR3 reads CASSPGTSVHEQYF. The CDR3 bases are TGTGCCAGCAGCCCCGGGACTAGCGTCCACGAGCAGTACTTC.

About this clone itself: This is likely an artifact of a read error, given a far larger clone one base away. The genes are TRBV4-2 and TRBJ1-1; possible D gene TRBD1, 6 bases. In germline, CDR1 is LGHNA, CDR2 YNFKEQ. The germline V and J ends were trimmed by 1 base and 2 bases, with 14 bases remaining between them. The CDR3 is 16 amino acids. In nucleotides, the CDR3 is TGTGCCAGCAGCCAAGGGGACACTCGCACCAACACTGAAGCTTTCTTT. Translated, it gives CASSQGDTRTNTEAFF.

This clone was seen just once. A read error is likely here: a far larger clone is one base away. Other DNA sequences from this sample encode an identical CDR3 as well. The chain uses TRBV7-9 and TRBJ1-1; no clear D. Per the germline V gene, CDR1 is SEHNR and CDR2 is FQNEAQ (reference sequence). This CDR3 comprises 13 residues. This CDR3 reads CASSLDMNTEAFF. The CDR3 DNA follows: TGTGCAAGCAGCTTAGACATGAACACTGAAGCTTTCTTT.

This clone showed up just once. The chain employs TRBV28 and TRBJ2-3, with D possibly TRBD1 on 5 matching bases. The CDR3 has 15 amino acids. V was shortened by 2 bases and J by 1 base, with 10 bases between the two germline ends. From germline, CDR1 is MDHEN and CDR2 SYDVKM. The CDR3 spells CASSLLQGGTDTQYF. CDR3 nucleotide sequence: TGTGCCAGCAGTTTACTTCAGGGTGGCACAGATACGCAGTATTTT.

Details on this clone: A much more abundant neighbour one base away suggests this may be a read error. This same CDR3 is encoded by further DNA sequences in the sample. This chain connects TRBV7-3 to TRBJ2-1; 7 nucleotides agree with TRBD1. The CDR3 runs 18 residues. Germline V gene sequence: CDR1 SGHTA, CDR2 FQGTGA. In DNA, the CDR3 is TGTGCCAGCAGCTTAGGGAGACAGGGAGTTCCAACAGGCAATGAGCAATTCTTC. This codes for CASSLGRQGVPTGNEQFF.

This clone was observed a handful of times. In the same sample, other DNA sequences code for this CDR3. The chain is built from TRBV11-3 and TRBJ2-1, with D perhaps TRBD1 or TRBD2 (5 bases each). Looked up from germline, CDR1 is SGHNT and CDR2 is YENEEA. The CDR3 spans 14 residues. The germline V and J ends were trimmed by 5 bases and 7 bases, with 15 bases remaining between them. CDR3 in DNA: TGTGCCAGCAGCACACGTGGGGGTGGGAATGAGCAGTTCTTC. Protein: CASSTRGGGNEQFF.

This clone has a count of ten or more. Other DNA sequences in this sample translate to the same CDR3. The rearrangement joins TRBV9 to TRBJ2-5, with TRBD2 as a possible D gene (6 bases). Germline CDR1 reads SGDLS; CDR2 reads YYNGEE. This CDR3 has 14 amino acids. Trimming took off 3 bases at V and 3 bases at J, with 12 bases between the two ends. This CDR3 is CASSGSGREETQYF. The DNA of the CDR3 is TGTGCCAGCAGCGGTAGCGGAAGAGAAGAGACCCAGTACTTC.

Only a few counts were recorded for this clone. J is TRBJ2-2 and V is TRBV7-9; tentatively, D is TRBD2 (6 bases). The CDR3 contains 15 residues. Germline V gives CDR1 SEHNR, CDR2 FQNEAQ (reference sequence). The ends were cut back, 6 bases at V and 3 bases at J, with 14 bases in the middle. Here the CDR3 DNA reads TGTGCCAGCAGGCCCAGGTGGGAGGACACCGGGGAGCTGTTTTTT. It yields the protein CASRPRWEDTGELFF.

This rearrangement joins TRBV2 to TRBJ2-5, with a weak D call TRBD2 (6 bases). CDR3 length: 14 amino acids. Germline CDR1 is SNHLY and CDR2 is FYNNEI. Trimming removed 6 bases from V and 2 bases from J, with 13 bases in between. CDR3 amino acids: CASRGPGGQETQYF. The CDR3 DNA is TGTGCCAGCAGGGGCCCCGGGGGACAAGAGACCCAGTACTTC.

Of note for this clone: A far bigger clonotype differs at one base, so this is likely a read error. The rearrangement joins TRBV6-6 to TRBJ2-2; TRBD1 or TRBD2 may be the D gene (5 bases each). CDR1 and CDR2 from the germline V gene are MNHNY and SVGAGI (reference sequence). This CDR3 contains 15 residues. The CDR3 DNA follows: TGTGCCAGCAGTTACGGGGACGACCCCACCTGGGAGCTGTTTTTT. Its translation is CASSYGDDPTWELFF.

This clone showed up just once. The V gene is TRBV7-8, the J gene TRBJ1-2; 11 bases are a match to TRBD1. The CDR3 is made up of 16 amino acids. V trimming: 5 bases; J trimming: 4 bases; junction bases outside the gene matches: 9. Looked up from germline, CDR1 is SGHVS and CDR2 is FQNEAQ. CDR3 residues: CASSPGQGALGYGYTF. In DNA, the CDR3 is TGTGCCAGCAGCCCAGGACAGGGGGCGCTGGGCTATGGCTACACCTTC.

Here the CDR3 DNA reads TGTGCCAGCAGCTTATCTCGACAGGGCCCCCCGAACTACAATGAGCAGTTCTTC. Residues: CASSLSRQGPPNYNEQFF. The chain employs TRBV7-2 and TRBJ2-1; 7 bases agree with TRBD1. The CDR3 totals 18 residues. Germline CDR1 SGHTA, CDR2 FQGNSA. The V segment lost 2 bases and the J segment 3 bases; nucleotides outside the gene matches: 13.

V gene TRBV11-1 combines with J gene TRBJ2-1; D might be TRBD2 (6 bases). The CDR3 is 14 amino acids. V was trimmed by 8 bases and J by 9 bases, leaving 20 bases between them. Germline lookup yields CDR1 SGHAT and CDR2 FQDESV (reference sequence). In nucleotides, the CDR3 is TGTGCCAGCGTACGACTAATTGGTAGCGGTGAGCAGTTCTTC. Residues: CASVRLIGSGEQFF.

J is TRBJ2-3 and V is TRBV27; D is tentatively TRBD1 or TRBD2 (5 bases each). The CDR3 is 13 amino acids. V was cut by 4 bases and J by 9 bases, with 14 bases left in between. The germline V gene has CDR1 MNHEY and CDR2 SMNVEV (reference sequence). For the CDR3, the DNA is TGTGCCAGCAGTTATCGACTCGGGACCACGCAGTATTTT. Translated, it gives CASSYRLGTTQYF.

This clone appeared many times. The chain recombines TRBV28 with TRBJ2-5; 12 bases agree with TRBD2. After removal of 6 bases from V and 5 bases from J, the junction contained 10 bases not matched to a gene. CDR3 length: 16 amino acids. Germline CDR1 MDHEN, CDR2 SYDVKM. The CDR3 sequence is CASRNGLAGSLETQYF. The CDR3 region has the DNA TGTGCCAGCAGAAATGGACTAGCGGGATCTTTGGAGACCCAGTACTTC.

This clone was detected ten times or more. J is TRBJ2-1 and V is TRBV20-1; D not resolved. The CDR3 covers 11 residues. V was pared by 3 bases and J by 9 bases, with 9 bases between. Germline lookup yields CDR1 DFQATT and CDR2 SNEGSKA (reference sequence). CDR3 loop: CSASQPGEQFF. The CDR3 DNA is TGCAGTGCTAGTCAGCCGGGTGAGCAGTTCTTC.

V and J are TRBV19 and TRBJ1-5, with TRBD1 identical over 8 bases. The CDR3 loop spans 15 amino acids. The V and J ends lost 5 bases and 2 bases, in that order; junction bases with no gene match: 5. Germline CDR1 LNHDA, CDR2 SQIVND (reference sequence). The CDR3 region is CASSPRGQGNQPQHF. CDR3 DNA sequence: TGTGCCAGTAGTCCCAGGGGGCAGGGCAATCAGCCCCAGCATTTT.

The chain joins TRBV7-3 to TRBJ2-7, with D perhaps matching TRBD2 (5 bases). Per the germline V gene, CDR1 is SGHTA and CDR2 is FQGTGA. This CDR3 is built from 13 residues. Trimming shortened V by 5 bases and J by 7 bases, and 15 bases separated the two germline ends. This chain's CDR3 is CASSLGVSEEQYF. The CDR3 region has the DNA TGTGCCAGCAGCCTCGGGGTATCAGAGGAGCAGTACTTC.

Comments on this clone: This is likely an artifact of a read error, given a far larger clone one base away. This rearrangement joins TRBV7-9 to TRBJ2-1; 14 bases line up with TRBD2. Germline assignment: CDR1 SEHNR and CDR2 FQNEAQ (reference sequence). V dropped 5 bases and J dropped 10; count of bases not matched to a gene: 7. This CDR3 spans 15 amino acids. CDR3 sequence reads: CASSPRGLAGEEQFF. The CDR3 nucleotides are TGTGCCAGCAGCCCAAGGGGACTAGCGGGAGAAGAGCAGTTCTTC.

V is TRBV5-6 and J is TRBJ2-1; tentatively, D is TRBD1 or TRBD2 (5 bases each). This CDR3 comprises 16 residues. Between the trimmed V and J ends, which lost 0 bases and 5 bases, there was a span of 15 bases. Germline lookup yields CDR1 SGHDT and CDR2 YYEEEE. The CDR3 DNA sequence: TGTGCCAGCAGCTTGGCTGGGGGATGGCAACACAATGAGCAGTTCTTC. Translation gives CASSLAGGWQHNEQFF.

For this clone: It differs at one base from a far larger clone, so likely a read error. The chain employs TRBV19 and TRBJ2-7; TRBD2 matches 9 bases. Germline values: CDR1 LNHDA, CDR2 SQIVND (reference sequence). The CDR3 totals 14 residues. CDR3 residues: CASSTPGLAAEQHF. In nucleotides, the CDR3 is TGTGCCAGTAGTACCCCGGGACTAGCAGCCGAGCAGCACTTC.

This clone was seen a handful of times. Distinct nucleotide sequences in the sample also encode this CDR3. The rearrangement links TRBV5-1 to TRBJ1-1, with 7 bases aligning to TRBD1. J was trimmed by 4 bases and V by 1 base; bases with no gene match: 4. CDR1 and CDR2 (germline): SGHRS, YFSETQ. This CDR3 comprises 14 residues. CDR3 amino acids: CASSLSAGGTEAFF. CDR3 DNA: TGCGCCAGCAGCTTGTCAGCAGGGGGCACTGAAGCTTTCTTT.

The V gene is TRBV19, the J gene TRBJ1-1; TRBD1 agrees at 10 bases. The V segment lost 7 bases and the J segment 4 bases; nucleotides outside the gene matches: 9. Germline CDR1 and CDR2: LNHDA and SQIVND (reference sequence). The CDR3 is 15 residues long. Here the CDR3 DNA reads TGTGCCAGTACCCTTTTGGGGACAGGGGTCACTGAAGCTTTCTTT. This translates into CASTLLGTGVTEAFF.

This clone occurred a few times. CDR3 loop: CATSSWTKREHEQFF. Here the CDR3 DNA reads TGTGCCACCAGCAGCTGGACCAAGCGGGAGCATGAGCAGTTCTTC. The chain employs TRBV15 and TRBJ2-1; 8 positions match TRBD2. This CDR3 is 15 amino acids long. J lost 8 bases, V lost 3 bases, and 9 bases had no gene match. Germline V gene sequence: CDR1 LNHNV, CDR2 YYDKDF (reference sequence).

The V gene is TRBV10-3, the J gene TRBJ1-5; 8 bases match TRBD1. Losses at the gene ends were 0 bases for V and 3 bases for J; bases not matched to a gene: 1. This CDR3 comprises 15 residues. Germline loops: CDR1 ENHRY, CDR2 SYGVKD. DNA of the CDR3: TGTGCCATCAGTGAGTCGGACAGGGTCAATCAGCCCCAGCATTTT. Encoded protein: CAISESDRVNQPQHF.

Ten or more counts support this clone. V usage is TRBV19 and J usage is TRBJ1-1, with 8 bases identical to TRBD1. CDR3 length equals 17 residues. Germline loops: CDR1 LNHDA, CDR2 SQIVND (reference sequence). The J segment lost 0 bases and the V segment lost 3 bases, leaving 9 bases of the junction unmatched. For the CDR3, the DNA is TGTGCCAGTAGTATGGGGGGACAGGCGGGGATGAACACTGAAGCTTTCTTT. This translates into CASSMGGQAGMNTEAFF.

The chain couples TRBV30 to TRBJ2-1; TRBD2 aligns across 9 bases. Trimming at V came to 2 bases and at J to 11 bases, leaving 13 bases not matched to a gene. The CDR3 spans 15 residues. The germline V gene encodes CDR1 GTSNPN and CDR2 SVGIG (reference sequence). The CDR3: CAWSPLAGNTMKQFF. DNA of the CDR3: TGTGCCTGGAGTCCCCTAGCGGGGAATACAATGAAGCAGTTCTTC.

This clone is a singleton in its sample. The chain recombines TRBV5-4 with TRBJ2-1; 11 bases agree with TRBD2. V lost 5 bases to trimming and J lost 5 bases; unmatched junction nucleotides: 6. There are 15 residues in the CDR3. Germline V gene lookup returns CDR1 SGHNT and CDR2 YYREEE (reference sequence). CDR3 in amino acids: CASSLSGRANNEQFF. CDR3 in DNA: TGTGCCAGCAGTCTTAGCGGGAGGGCCAACAATGAGCAGTTCTTC.

The chain employs TRBV14 and TRBJ2-5; D perhaps matches TRBD2 (6 bases). Trimming pared 0 bases from V and 5 bases from J, leaving 19 bases between. Germline V gene lookup returns CDR1 SGHDN and CDR2 FVKESK. The CDR3 has 17 residues. The CDR3 DNA reads as TGTGCCAGCAGCCAAGAAGTGGTCCGGCGGGAACCCGAGACCCAGTACTTC. This translates into CASSQEVVRREPETQYF.

The V gene is TRBV27, the J gene TRBJ1-2, with 11 bases lining up with TRBD1. The V and J ends lost 9 bases and 3 bases, in that order; junction bases with no gene match: 3. Looked up from germline, CDR1 is MNHEY and CDR2 is SMNVEV (reference sequence). CDR3 length equals 13 residues. The CDR3 DNA reads as TGTGCCAGTGGACAGGGGGCGGACTATGGCTACACCTTC. Protein sequence: CASGQGADYGYTF.

The J gene is TRBJ2-1, the V gene TRBV7-6; 8 bases match TRBD2. V shed 4 bases and J 9 bases; nucleotides not matched to a gene: 11. Germline V CDR1 and CDR2: SGHVS, FNYEAQ. This CDR3 is 15 amino acids long. DNA for the CDR3: TGTGCCAGCAGCTCCTATTTGGCGGGAGGTATTGAGCAGTTCTTC. It codes for CASSSYLAGGIEQFF. The whole variable domain, remainder taken from reference TRBV7-6 and TRBJ2-1, is GAGVSQSPRYKVTKRGQDVALRCDPISGHVSLYWYRQALGQGPEFLTYFNYEAQQDKSGLPNDRFSAERPEGSISTLTIQRTEQRDSAMYRCASSSYLAGGIEQFFGPGTRLTVL.